This is a list of T cell receptor beta chains from one sample in a study of T cells in narcolepsy. Using immunoSEQ multiplex PCR, the repertoire was profiled, and TCRdb retains in-frame clones only, with some absent. In the table there are about 35,000 clones, roughly 77% of which are singletons. Sample: memory (CD45RA-) CD4+ T cells from blood. The receptors derive from a human donor in good health. The CDR3 runs from the conserved cysteine through the conserved F or W. A D gene is named only where the DNA matches it firmly. A clone size is listed for some rows: how often the clone was seen (once, few, many), or a class if it is expanded.

>TRBJ1-1|TRBV2|.|TRBD1
CARGVKGTANTEAFF
TGTGCCAGGGGGGTTAAGGGGACAGCGAACACTGAAGCTTTCTTT
>TRBJ2-7|TRBV29-1|.|.
CSVSVTASYEQYF
TGCAGCGTGTCCGTGACAGCCTCCTACGAGCAGTACTTC
>TRBJ2-2|TRBV25-1|.|.
CATQGAGPTGELFF
TGTGCCACCCAAGGGGCGGGCCCTACCGGGGAGCTGTTTTTT
>TRBJ1-2|TRBV5-1|.|.
CASSLERNSNYGYTF
TGCGCCAGCAGCTTGGAGAGGAATTCTAACTATGGCTACACCTTC
>TRBJ2-3|TRBV9|.|.
CASSVANGRSTDTQYF
TGTGCCAGCAGCGTAGCTAATGGACGCAGCACAGATACGCAGTATTTT
>TRBJ1-1|TRBV9|.|.
CASSVEGRTGTEAFF
TGTGCCAGCAGCGTAGAAGGCAGAACAGGGACTGAAGCTTTCTTT
>TRBJ2-7|TRBV7-2|.|.
CASNQAQVGTYEQYF
TGTGCCAGCAACCAAGCCCAGGTTGGGACCTACGAGCAGTACTTC
>TRBJ1-2|TRBV27|.|TRBD1
CATGQGDRYGYTF
TGTGCCACCGGACAGGGGGATCGGTATGGCTACACCTTC
>TRBJ1-2|TRBV30|.|.
CAWSVIKGLGGYGYTF
TGTGCCTGGAGTGTAATAAAAGGATTGGGGGGTTATGGCTACACCTTC
>TRBJ2-2|TRBV19|.|TRBD1
CASSVSRGQSGELFF
TGTGCCAGTAGCGTTTCCAGGGGGCAATCCGGGGAGCTGTTTTTT
>TRBJ2-1|TRBV6-1|few|.
CASSEMANEQFF
TGTGCCAGCAGTGAAATGGCCAATGAGCAGTTCTTC
>TRBJ2-1|TRBV19|.|.
CASSPTGGHYNEQFF
TGTGCCAGTAGCCCGACCGGGGGGCATTACAATGAGCAGTTCTTC
>TRBJ1-5|TRBV7-6|.|.
CASSLASGVGNQPQHF
TGTGCCAGCAGCTTAGCGAGTGGGGTAGGCAATCAGCCCCAGCATTTT
>TRBJ1-1|TRBV10-3|.|.
CAITGDSATEAFF
TGTGCCATCACCGGGGACTCGGCGACTGAAGCTTTCTTT
>TRBJ2-3|TRBV6-1|.|.
CASSEAVRADTQYF
TGTGCCAGCAGTGAAGCGGTAAGAGCAGATACGCAGTATTTT
>TRBJ1-3|TRBV6-5|.|.
CASSYGTPISGNTIYF
TGTGCCAGCAGTTACGGGACTCCTATCTCTGGAAACACCATATATTTT
>TRBJ2-7|TRBV30|once|.
CAWSGGGGQYF
TGTGCCTGGAGTGGTGGAGGGGGCCAGTACTTC
>TRBJ2-5|TRBV10-3|.|.
CAISAGIRGETQYF
TGTGCCATCAGTGCCGGAATCCGAGGGGAGACCCAGTACTTC
>TRBJ2-7|TRBV5-1|few|.
CASSDRRTGSYEQYF
TGCGCCAGCAGCGACCGTCGGACCGGCTCTTACGAGCAGTACTTC